This T cell receptor beta chain was sequenced for a study of T cells in Graves' hyperthyroidism and ophthalmopathy. CDR1 is SGHKS, CDR2 YYEKEE, per germline (reference sequence). V shed 2 bases, J shed 3 bases, and the junction held 5 bases outside the gene matches. This CDR3 region has 16 residues. RNA transcripts served as the template for amplifying TCR beta CDR3 regions. First-round RT-PCR targeting the TCR CDR3 was performed with the HTBI primer set. One entry per CDR3 protein results from TCRdb running MiXCR on the multiplex PCR reads. The sample yields about 610,000 distinct CDR3 sequences, around 15% seen once. This clonotype appeared a single time.

The chain carries TRBV5-5 and TRBJ2-1; 10 nucleotides align to TRBD2. The clonotype was recovered from a woman between 40 and 55 years old with Graves' ophthalmopathy. The sample was blood. The CDR3 here is CASSLKAGGNYNEQFF. CDR3 in DNA: TGTGCCAGCAGCTTAAAAGCGGGGGGGAACTACAATGAGCAGTTCTTC.